The rows below give T cell receptor beta chains drawn from one sample of a study of T-cell memory formation after mild COVID-19. MiXCR was run by TCRdb on the 5' RACE reads, yielding one entry per CDR3 protein. The table lists about 240,000 distinct CDR3 sequences, roughly 10% of them singletons. Specimen: PBMCs or a T cell subset sorted from them (not recorded which). These receptors were taken from a man aged 18-30 years who had mild COVID-19 (a few samples of this study predate the infection). Cell type and time point are not known. The conserved cysteine and the conserved F or W are not part of the CDR3 here.

v_call: TRBV6-5
j_call: TRBJ2-5
cdr3_aa: ASSLDWVKTQY

v_call: TRBV11-2
j_call: TRBJ2-3
cdr3_aa: ASSSEARGTDTQY

v_call: TRBV12-3/TRBV12-4
j_call: TRBJ1-2
cdr3_aa: ASSHGDGYT

v_call: TRBV10-1
j_call: TRBJ2-2
cdr3_aa: ASQDLNTGELF

v_call: TRBV6-5
j_call: TRBJ1-2
cdr3_aa: ASTTPPGPGYT

v_call: TRBV4-3
j_call: TRBJ2-2
cdr3_aa: ASSPESSLAGNTGELF

v_call: TRBV7-9
j_call: TRBJ2-7
cdr3_aa: ASSLELSYEQY

v_call: TRBV6-5
j_call: TRBJ2-1
cdr3_aa: ASSYWTGGHNEQF

v_call: TRBV4-3
j_call: TRBJ1-2
cdr3_aa: ASSQGWTVSLGGYT

v_call: TRBV7-2
j_call: TRBJ2-1
cdr3_aa: ASSLVASGNNEQF

v_call: TRBV6-5
j_call: TRBJ2-1
cdr3_aa: ASRGTRYNEQF

v_call: TRBV29-1
j_call: TRBJ2-2
cdr3_aa: SVGRDRAAGELF

v_call: TRBV10-1
j_call: TRBJ2-1
cdr3_aa: ASRPGQGHNEQF

v_call: TRBV6-2/TRBV6-3
j_call: TRBJ2-2
cdr3_aa: ASRPTSGGHTGELF

v_call: TRBV6-1
j_call: TRBJ2-3
cdr3_aa: ASSRTSGTGSDTQY

v_call: TRBV5-6
j_call: TRBJ1-1
cdr3_aa: ASSVSLLGTRGVPEAF

v_call: TRBV5-4
j_call: TRBJ2-7
cdr3_aa: ASSLLVGGDFSYEQY

v_call: TRBV12-5
j_call: TRBJ2-4
cdr3_aa: ASGLRGAKNIQY

v_call: TRBV5-5
j_call: TRBJ2-3
cdr3_aa: ASSFDILGSTDTQY

v_call: TRBV5-1
j_call: TRBJ1-1
cdr3_aa: ASSLSGSLNTEAF

v_call: TRBV24-1
j_call: TRBJ2-5
cdr3_aa: ATSARQVTGETQY

v_call: TRBV28
j_call: TRBJ1-1
cdr3_aa: ASSPPVGRGVGDTEAF

v_call: TRBV6-6
j_call: TRBJ2-7
cdr3_aa: ASSYNSGGYRYEQY

v_call: TRBV10-3
j_call: TRBJ2-5
cdr3_aa: AISFFGLAGEPGTQY

v_call: TRBV19
j_call: TRBJ2-1
cdr3_aa: ASSIAWLGEQF

v_call: TRBV4-3
j_call: TRBJ1-6
cdr3_aa: ASSRTGTDSPLH

v_call: TRBV5-4
j_call: TRBJ2-6
cdr3_aa: ASSLVQSGANVLT

v_call: TRBV6-5
j_call: TRBJ1-5
cdr3_aa: ASSYGRGGQPQH

v_call: TRBV18
j_call: TRBJ2-1
cdr3_aa: ASSPTGNNEQF

v_call: TRBV5-1
j_call: TRBJ2-3
cdr3_aa: ASSPDRGPDTQY

v_call: TRBV11-2
j_call: TRBJ2-7
cdr3_aa: ASSLTSGGAYEQY

v_call: TRBV9
j_call: TRBJ2-7
cdr3_aa: ASSVSGLPSYEQY

v_call: TRBV6-2/TRBV6-3
j_call: TRBJ2-2
cdr3_aa: ASSQRVSNTGELF

v_call: TRBV27
j_call: TRBJ2-4
cdr3_aa: ASGTLAGGNIQY

v_call: TRBV5-6
j_call: TRBJ2-7
cdr3_aa: ASSPPGPGEQY

v_call: TRBV5-1
j_call: TRBJ2-1
cdr3_aa: ASSLPNGGANEQF

v_call: TRBV7-9
j_call: TRBJ2-7
cdr3_aa: ASSLVGGARDEQY

v_call: TRBV4-1
j_call: TRBJ2-7
cdr3_aa: ASSQDHARSYEQY

v_call: TRBV7-2
j_call: TRBJ1-2
cdr3_aa: ASSLEGRSGYT

v_call: TRBV7-9
j_call: TRBJ1-2
cdr3_aa: ASSLGAGDYGYT

v_call: TRBV12-3/TRBV12-4
j_call: TRBJ2-3
cdr3_aa: ASSFRVGVSTDTQY

v_call: TRBV20-1
j_call: TRBJ2-1
cdr3_aa: SAGGLAGTGSYNEQF

v_call: TRBV7-3
j_call: TRBJ2-4
cdr3_aa: ASTLDSEVAGGGIQY

v_call: TRBV11-2
j_call: TRBJ2-3
cdr3_aa: ASSPGLAPDTQY

v_call: TRBV20-1
j_call: TRBJ1-5
cdr3_aa: SAKAGGDQPQH

v_call: TRBV5-1
j_call: TRBJ1-1
cdr3_aa: ASSSRQGGSTEAF

v_call: TRBV4-2
j_call: TRBJ1-2
cdr3_aa: ASSQDELAGANYGYT

v_call: TRBV21-1
j_call: TRBJ2-5
cdr3_aa: ASSKGRRPRETQY

v_call: TRBV6-6
j_call: TRBJ1-2
cdr3_aa: ASSHSGTVYGYT

v_call: TRBV10-3
j_call: TRBJ1-4
cdr3_aa: AIGPDLIKLF

v_call: TRBV7-2
j_call: TRBJ1-2
cdr3_aa: ASSFYTGYT

v_call: TRBV29-1
j_call: TRBJ2-1
cdr3_aa: SVEDGGQRLRNEQF

v_call: TRBV7-2
j_call: TRBJ1-5
cdr3_aa: ASSLVRDQPQH

v_call: TRBV5-1
j_call: TRBJ2-5
cdr3_aa: ASRTGQETQY

v_call: TRBV11-1
j_call: TRBJ1-1
cdr3_aa: ASSLLRAQRNTEAF